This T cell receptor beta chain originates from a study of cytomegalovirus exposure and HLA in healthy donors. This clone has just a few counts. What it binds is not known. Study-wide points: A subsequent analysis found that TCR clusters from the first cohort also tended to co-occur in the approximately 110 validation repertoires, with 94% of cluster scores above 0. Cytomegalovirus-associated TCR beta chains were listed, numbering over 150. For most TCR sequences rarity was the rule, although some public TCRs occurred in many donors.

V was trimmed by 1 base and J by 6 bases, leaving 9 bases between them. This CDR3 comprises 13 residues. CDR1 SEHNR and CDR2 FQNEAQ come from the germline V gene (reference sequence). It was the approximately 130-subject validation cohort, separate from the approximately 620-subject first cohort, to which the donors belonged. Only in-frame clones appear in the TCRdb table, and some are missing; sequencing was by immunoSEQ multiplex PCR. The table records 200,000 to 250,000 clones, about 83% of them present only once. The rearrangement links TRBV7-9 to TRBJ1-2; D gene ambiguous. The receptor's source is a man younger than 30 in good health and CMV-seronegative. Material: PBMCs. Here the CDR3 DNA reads TGTGCCAGCAGCTTAGGGAGCGGAGATGGCTACACCTTC. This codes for CASSLGSGDGYTF.